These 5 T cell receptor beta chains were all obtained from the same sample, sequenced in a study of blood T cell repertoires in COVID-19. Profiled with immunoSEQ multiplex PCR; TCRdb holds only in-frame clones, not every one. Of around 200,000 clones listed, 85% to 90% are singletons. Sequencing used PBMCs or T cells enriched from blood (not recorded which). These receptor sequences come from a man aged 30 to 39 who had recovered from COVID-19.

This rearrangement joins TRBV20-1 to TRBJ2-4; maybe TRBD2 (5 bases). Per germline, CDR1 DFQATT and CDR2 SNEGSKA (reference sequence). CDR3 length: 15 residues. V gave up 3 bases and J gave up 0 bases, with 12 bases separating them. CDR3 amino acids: CSASPSSLAKNIQYF. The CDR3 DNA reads TGCAGTGCTAGTCCTAGCAGCTTAGCCAAAAACATTCAGTACTTC.

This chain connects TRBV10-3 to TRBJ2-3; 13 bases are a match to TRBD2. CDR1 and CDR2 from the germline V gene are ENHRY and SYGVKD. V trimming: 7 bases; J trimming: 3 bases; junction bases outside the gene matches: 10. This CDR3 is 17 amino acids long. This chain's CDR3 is CAIKPGLAGVRTDTQYF. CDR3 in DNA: TGTGCCATCAAACCCGGACTAGCGGGAGTTCGGACAGATACGCAGTATTTT.

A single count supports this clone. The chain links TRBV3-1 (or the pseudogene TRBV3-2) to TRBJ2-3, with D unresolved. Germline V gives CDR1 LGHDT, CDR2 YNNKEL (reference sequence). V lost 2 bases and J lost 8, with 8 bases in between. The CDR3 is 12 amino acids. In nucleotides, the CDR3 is TGTGCCAGCAGCCAACCTGGCGGTACGCAGTATTTT. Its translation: CASSQPGGTQYF.

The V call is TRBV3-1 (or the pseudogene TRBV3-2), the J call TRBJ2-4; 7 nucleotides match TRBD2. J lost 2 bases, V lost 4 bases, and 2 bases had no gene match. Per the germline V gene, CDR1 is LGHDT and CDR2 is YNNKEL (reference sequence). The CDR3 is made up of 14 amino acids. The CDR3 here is CASSPTSSKNIQYF. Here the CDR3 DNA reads TGTGCCAGCAGCCCGACTAGCTCCAAAAACATTCAGTACTTC.

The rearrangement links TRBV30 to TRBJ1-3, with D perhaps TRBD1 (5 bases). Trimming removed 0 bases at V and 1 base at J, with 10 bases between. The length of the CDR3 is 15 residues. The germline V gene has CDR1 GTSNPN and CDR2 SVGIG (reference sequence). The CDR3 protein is CAWSVRQGSGNTIYF. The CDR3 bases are TGTGCCTGGAGTGTACGGCAGGGATCTGGAAACACCATATATTTT.